This T cell receptor beta chain emerged from a study of regulatory T cells in long-lasting Graves disease. TCR beta libraries were built with iRepertoire HTBI primers and Arm-PCR of CDR3 regions. Each CDR3 protein gets one entry after TCRdb re-called the multiplex PCR reads with MiXCR. The sample includes 440,000 or so distinct CDR3 sequences, roughly 15% of them seen just once. Germline assignment: CDR1 KGHDR and CDR2 SFDVKD. The CDR3 is 13 amino acids. V lost 7 bases, J lost 6 bases, and 12 bases lay in between. Time point specified: newly diagnosed GD, antithyroid drugs for less than 3 months. With RNA extracted from PBMCs as input, the TCR library was made. Separately, the same data were catalogued under a study of T cells in Graves' hyperthyroidism and ophthalmopathy.

Sequencing used peripheral blood mononuclear cells (PBMCs), obtained at new diagnosis, from a patient treated with antithyroid drugs. The TCR originated in a woman aged 30 to 39 with Graves disease. The V and J genes are TRBV24-1 and TRBJ2-1, with a tentative D call TRBD2 (6 bases). The CDR3 bases are TGTGCCACCAGGGCTAGCGCGAGCAATGAGCAGTTCTTC. It yields the protein CATRASASNEQFF.